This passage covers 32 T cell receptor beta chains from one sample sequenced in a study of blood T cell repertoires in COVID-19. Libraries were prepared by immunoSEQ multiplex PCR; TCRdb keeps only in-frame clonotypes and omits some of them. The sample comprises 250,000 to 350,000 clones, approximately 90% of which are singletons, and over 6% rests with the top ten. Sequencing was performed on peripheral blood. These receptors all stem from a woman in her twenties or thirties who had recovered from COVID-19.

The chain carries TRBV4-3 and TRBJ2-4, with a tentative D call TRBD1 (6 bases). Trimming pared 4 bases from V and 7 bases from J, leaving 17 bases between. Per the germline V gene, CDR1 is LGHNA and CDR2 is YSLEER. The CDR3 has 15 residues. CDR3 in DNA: TGCGCCAGCAGCCGTATAACAGGGCCACGTAACATTCAGTACTTC. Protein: CASSRITGPRNIQYF.

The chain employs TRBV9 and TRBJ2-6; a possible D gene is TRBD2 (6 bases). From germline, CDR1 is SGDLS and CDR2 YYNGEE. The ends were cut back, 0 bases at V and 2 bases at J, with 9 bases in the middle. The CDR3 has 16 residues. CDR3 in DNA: TGTGCCAGCAGCGTAGCTTCGGGAGCTGGGGCCAACGTCCTGACTTTC. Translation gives CASSVASGAGANVLTF.

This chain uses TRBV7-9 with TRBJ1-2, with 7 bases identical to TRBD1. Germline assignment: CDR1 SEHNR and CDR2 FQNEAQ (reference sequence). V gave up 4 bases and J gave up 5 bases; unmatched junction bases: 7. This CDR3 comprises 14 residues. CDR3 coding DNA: TGTGCCAGCAGCTCACAGGGACAGTGGTATGGCTACACCTTC. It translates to CASSSQGQWYGYTF. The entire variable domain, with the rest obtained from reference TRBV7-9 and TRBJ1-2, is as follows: DTGVSQNPRHKITKRGQNVTFRCDPISEHNRLYWYRQTLGQGPEFLTYFQNEAQLEKSRLLSDRFSAERPKGSFSTLEIQRTEQGDSAMYLCASSSQGQWYGYTFGSGTRLTVV.

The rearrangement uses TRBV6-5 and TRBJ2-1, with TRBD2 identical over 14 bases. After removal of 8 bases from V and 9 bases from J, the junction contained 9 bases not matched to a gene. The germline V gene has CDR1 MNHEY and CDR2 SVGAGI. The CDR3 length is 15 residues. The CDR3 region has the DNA TGTGCCAGCGCATTGGAGACTAGCGGGGGGGGTGAGCAGTTCTTC. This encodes CASALETSGGGEQFF.

The CDR3, as DNA: TGTGCCAGCTCACGACTGCCCCGGGATATTGGGTCACCCCTCCACTTT. Translation gives CASSRLPRDIGSPLHF. J is TRBJ1-6 and V is TRBV18, with D unclear. With 4 bases removed from V and 10 bases from J, the gap between germline ends came to 20 bases. The germline V gene has CDR1 KGHSH and CDR2 LQKENI. This CDR3 comprises 16 residues.

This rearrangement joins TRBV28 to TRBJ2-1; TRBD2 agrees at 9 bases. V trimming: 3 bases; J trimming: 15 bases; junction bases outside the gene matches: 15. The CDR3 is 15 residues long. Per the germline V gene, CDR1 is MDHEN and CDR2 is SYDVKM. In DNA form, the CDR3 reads TGTGCCAGCAGTTTGGTAGGGCTAGCGGGGCAATTTGGGTTCTTC. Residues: CASSLVGLAGQFGFF.

The CDR3 here is CATRTGGPYEQYF. CDR3 nucleotide sequence: TGTGCCACCAGGACAGGGGGACCCTACGAGCAGTACTTC. The chain couples TRBV6-5 to TRBJ2-7; 10 bases line up with TRBD1. This CDR3 region has 13 residues. CDR1 and CDR2 from the germline V gene are MNHEY and SVGAGI. J was trimmed by 2 bases and V by 10 bases; bases with no gene match: 5.

CDR3 DNA sequence: TGTGCCAGTAGTATAGTCGACAGGGTCACAGATACGCAGTATTTT. Translating it yields CASSIVDRVTDTQYF. The rearrangement links TRBV19 to TRBJ2-3, with TRBD1 identical over 7 bases. Germline CDR1 and CDR2: LNHDA and SQIVND (reference sequence). V dropped 1 base and J dropped 2; count of bases not matched to a gene: 3. The CDR3 sequence is 15 residues long.

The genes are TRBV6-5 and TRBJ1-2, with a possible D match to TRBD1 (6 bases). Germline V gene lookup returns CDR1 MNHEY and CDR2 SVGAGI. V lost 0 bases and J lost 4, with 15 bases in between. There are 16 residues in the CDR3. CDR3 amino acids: CASSYSRAGDPYGYTF. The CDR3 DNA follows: TGTGCCAGCAGTTACTCTAGGGCAGGGGACCCCTATGGCTACACCTTC.

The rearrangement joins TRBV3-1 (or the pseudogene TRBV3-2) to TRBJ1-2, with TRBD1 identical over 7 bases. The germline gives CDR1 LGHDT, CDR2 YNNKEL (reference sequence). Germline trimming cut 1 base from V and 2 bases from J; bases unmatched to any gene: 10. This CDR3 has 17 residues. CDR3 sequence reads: CASSQGQGTALNYGYTF. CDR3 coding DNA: TGTGCCAGCAGCCAAGGCCAAGGGACAGCCCTAAACTATGGCTACACCTTC.

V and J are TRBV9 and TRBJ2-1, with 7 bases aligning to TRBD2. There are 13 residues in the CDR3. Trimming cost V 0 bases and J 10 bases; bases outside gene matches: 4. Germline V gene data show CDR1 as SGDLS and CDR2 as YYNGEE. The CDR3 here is CASSVVGGTEQFF. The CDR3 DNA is TGTGCCAGCAGCGTAGTCGGGGGGACGGAGCAGTTCTTC.

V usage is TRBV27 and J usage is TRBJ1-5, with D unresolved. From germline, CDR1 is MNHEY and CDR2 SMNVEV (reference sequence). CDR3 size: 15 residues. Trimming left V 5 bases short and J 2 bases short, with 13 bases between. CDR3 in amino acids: CASSPMHNRNQPQHF. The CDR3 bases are TGTGCCAGCAGTCCCATGCACAACCGCAATCAGCCCCAGCATTTT.

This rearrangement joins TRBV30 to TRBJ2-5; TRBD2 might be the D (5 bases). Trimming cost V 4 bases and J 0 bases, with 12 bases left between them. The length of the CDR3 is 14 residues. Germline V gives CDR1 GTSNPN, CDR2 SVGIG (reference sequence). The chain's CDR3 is CAWTPDSYQETQYF. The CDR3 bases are TGTGCCTGGACTCCGGACTCGTACCAAGAGACCCAGTACTTC.

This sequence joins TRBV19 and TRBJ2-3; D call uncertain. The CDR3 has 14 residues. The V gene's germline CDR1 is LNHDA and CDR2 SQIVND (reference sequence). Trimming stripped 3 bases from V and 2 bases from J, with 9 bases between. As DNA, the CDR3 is TGTGCCAGTAGTATCCGAGTCATCACAGATACGCAGTATTTT. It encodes CASSIRVITDTQYF.

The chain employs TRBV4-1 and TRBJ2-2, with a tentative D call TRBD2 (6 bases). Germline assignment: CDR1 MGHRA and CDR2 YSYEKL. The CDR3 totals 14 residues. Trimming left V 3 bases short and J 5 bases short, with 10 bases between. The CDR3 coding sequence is TGCGCCAGCAGCCAGCCCGGGGGAACCGGGGAGCTGTTTTTT. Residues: CASSQPGGTGELFF.

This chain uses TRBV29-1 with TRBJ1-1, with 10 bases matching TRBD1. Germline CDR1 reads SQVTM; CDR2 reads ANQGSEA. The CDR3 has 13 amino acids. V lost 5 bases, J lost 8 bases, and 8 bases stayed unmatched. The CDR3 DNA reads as TGCAGCGTTAGACAGGGGGCCGGGCAGGAAGCTTTCTTT. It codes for CSVRQGAGQEAFF.

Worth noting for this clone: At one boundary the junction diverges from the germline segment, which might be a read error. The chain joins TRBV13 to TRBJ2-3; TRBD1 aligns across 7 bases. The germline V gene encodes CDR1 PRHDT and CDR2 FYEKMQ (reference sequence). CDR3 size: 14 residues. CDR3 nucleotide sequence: TGTGCCAGCAGCTTAAAACAGGGGCGTCCCAAGGGGGATTTT. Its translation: CASSLKQGRPKGDF.

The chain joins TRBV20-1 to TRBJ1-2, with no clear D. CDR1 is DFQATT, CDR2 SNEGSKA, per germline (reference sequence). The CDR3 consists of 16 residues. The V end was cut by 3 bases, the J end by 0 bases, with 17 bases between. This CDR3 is CSASIGRFPPNYGYTF. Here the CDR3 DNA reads TGCAGTGCTAGTATCGGCAGGTTCCCCCCTAACTATGGCTACACCTTC.

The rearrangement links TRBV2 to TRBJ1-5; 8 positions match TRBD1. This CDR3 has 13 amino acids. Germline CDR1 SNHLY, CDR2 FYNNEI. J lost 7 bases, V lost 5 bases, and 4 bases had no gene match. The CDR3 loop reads CASSKDRDQPQHF. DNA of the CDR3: TGTGCCAGCAGTAAGGACAGGGACCAGCCCCAGCATTTT.

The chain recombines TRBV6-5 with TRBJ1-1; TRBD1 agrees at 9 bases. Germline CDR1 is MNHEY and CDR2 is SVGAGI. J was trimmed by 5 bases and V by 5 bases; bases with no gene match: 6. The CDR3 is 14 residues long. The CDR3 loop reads CASSLQGAGTEAFF. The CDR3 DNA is TGTGCCAGCAGTCTACAGGGGGCAGGTACTGAAGCTTTCTTT.

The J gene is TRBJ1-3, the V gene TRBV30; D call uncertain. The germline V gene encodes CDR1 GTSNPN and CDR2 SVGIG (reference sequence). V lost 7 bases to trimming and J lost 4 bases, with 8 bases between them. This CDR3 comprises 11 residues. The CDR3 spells CASLRGNTIYF. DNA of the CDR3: TGTGCCTCCCTGCGAGGAAACACCATATATTTT.

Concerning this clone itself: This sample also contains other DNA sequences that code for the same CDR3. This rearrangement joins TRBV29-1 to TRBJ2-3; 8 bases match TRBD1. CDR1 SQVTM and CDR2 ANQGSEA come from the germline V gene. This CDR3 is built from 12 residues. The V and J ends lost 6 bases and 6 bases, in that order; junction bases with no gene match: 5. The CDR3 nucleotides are TGCAGCGTGGAGACAGGGGCGGATACGCAGTATTTT. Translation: CSVETGADTQYF.

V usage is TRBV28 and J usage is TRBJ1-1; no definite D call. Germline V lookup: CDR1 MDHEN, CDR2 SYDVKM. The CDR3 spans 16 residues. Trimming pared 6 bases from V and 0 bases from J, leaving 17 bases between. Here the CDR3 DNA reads TGTGCCAGCAGACGCCCGGGTCAGATAATGAACACTGAAGCTTTCTTT. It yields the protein CASRRPGQIMNTEAFF.

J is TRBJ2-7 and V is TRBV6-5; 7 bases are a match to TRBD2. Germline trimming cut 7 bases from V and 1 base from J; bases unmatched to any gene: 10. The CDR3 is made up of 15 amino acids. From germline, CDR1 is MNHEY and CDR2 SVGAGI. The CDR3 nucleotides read TGTGCCAGCAAATCAGGGAGGGCGACTTCCTACGAGCAGTACTTC. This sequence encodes CASKSGRATSYEQYF.

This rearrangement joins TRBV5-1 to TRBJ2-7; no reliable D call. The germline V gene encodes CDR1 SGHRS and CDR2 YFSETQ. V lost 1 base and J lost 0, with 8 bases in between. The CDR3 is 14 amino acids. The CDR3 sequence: CASSLNIFSYEQYF. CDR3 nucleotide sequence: TGCGCCAGCAGCTTGAACATATTCTCCTACGAGCAGTACTTC.

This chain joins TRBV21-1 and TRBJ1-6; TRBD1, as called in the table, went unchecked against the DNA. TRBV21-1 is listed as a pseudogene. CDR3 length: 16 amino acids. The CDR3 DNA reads TGTGCCAGCATAACTAAGGACAGGAGACATAATTCACCCCTCCACTTT. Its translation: CASITKDRRHNSPLHF.

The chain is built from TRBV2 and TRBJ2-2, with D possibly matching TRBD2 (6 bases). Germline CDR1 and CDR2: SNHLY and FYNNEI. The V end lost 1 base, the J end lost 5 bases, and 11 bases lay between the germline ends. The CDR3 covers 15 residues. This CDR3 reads CASSEDTAGTGELFF. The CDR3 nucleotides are TGTGCCAGCAGTGAAGACACGGCGGGGACCGGGGAGCTGTTTTTT.

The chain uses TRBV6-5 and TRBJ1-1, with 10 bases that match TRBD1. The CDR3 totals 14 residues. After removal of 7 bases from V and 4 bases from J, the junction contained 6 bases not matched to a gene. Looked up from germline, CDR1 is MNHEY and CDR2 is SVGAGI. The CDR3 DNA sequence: TGTGCCAGCACCCAGACAGGGGGCGGCACTGAAGCTTTCTTT. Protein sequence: CASTQTGGGTEAFF.

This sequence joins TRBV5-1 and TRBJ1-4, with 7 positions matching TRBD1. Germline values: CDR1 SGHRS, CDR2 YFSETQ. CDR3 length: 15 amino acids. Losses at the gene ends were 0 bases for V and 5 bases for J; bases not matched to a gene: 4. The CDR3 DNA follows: TGCGCCAGCAGCTTGGCCCCGGGACAGAATGAAAAACTGTTTTTT. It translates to CASSLAPGQNEKLFF.

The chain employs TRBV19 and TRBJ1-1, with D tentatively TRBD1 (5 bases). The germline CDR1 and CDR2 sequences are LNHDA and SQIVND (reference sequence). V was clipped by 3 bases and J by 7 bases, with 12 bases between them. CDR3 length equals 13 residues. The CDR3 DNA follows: TGTGCCAGTAGTATTGGGGGGTACGGTGAAGCTTTCTTT. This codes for CASSIGGYGEAFF.

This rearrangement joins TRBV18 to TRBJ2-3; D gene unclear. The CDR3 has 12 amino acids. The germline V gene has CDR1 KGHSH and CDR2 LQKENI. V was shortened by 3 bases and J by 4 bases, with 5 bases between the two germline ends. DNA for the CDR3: TGTGCCAGCTCACCGTCGGCAGATACGCAGTATTTT. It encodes CASSPSADTQYF.

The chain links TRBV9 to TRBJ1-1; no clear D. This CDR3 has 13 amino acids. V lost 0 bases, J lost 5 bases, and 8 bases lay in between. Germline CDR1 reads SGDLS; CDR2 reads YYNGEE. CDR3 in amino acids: CASSVARATEAFF. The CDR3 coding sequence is TGTGCCAGCAGCGTAGCGCGGGCTACTGAAGCTTTCTTT.